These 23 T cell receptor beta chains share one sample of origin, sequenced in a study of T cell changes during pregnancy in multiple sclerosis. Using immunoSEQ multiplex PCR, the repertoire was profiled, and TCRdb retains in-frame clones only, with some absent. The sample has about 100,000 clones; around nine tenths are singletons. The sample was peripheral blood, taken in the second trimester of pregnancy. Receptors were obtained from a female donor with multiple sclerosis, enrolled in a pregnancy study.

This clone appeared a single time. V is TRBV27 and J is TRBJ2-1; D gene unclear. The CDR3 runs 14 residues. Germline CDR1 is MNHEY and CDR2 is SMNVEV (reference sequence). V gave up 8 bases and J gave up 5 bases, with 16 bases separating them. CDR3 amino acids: CASLRSIRHNEQFF. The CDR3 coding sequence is TGTGCCAGCCTACGGAGTATTCGCCACAATGAGCAGTTCTTC.

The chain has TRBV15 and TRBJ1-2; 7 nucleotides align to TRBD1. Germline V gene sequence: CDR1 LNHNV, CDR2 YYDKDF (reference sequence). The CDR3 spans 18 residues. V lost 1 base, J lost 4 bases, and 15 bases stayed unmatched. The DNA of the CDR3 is TGTGCCACCAGCAGAGGAGACAGGGAATCTCGTCGAGTCTATGGCTACACCTTC. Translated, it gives CATSRGDRESRRVYGYTF.

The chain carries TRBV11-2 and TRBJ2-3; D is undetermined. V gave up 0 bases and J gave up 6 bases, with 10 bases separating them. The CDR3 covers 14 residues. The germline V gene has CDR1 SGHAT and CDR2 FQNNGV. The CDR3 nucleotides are TGTGCCAGCAGCTTAGATCTTGACTTGGATACGCAGTATTTT. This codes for CASSLDLDLDTQYF.

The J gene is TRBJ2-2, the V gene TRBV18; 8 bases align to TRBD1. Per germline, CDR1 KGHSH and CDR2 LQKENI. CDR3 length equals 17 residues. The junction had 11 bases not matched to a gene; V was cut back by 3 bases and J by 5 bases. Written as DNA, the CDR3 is TGTGCCAGCTCACCCTTATCCCAGGGGGCGAGGACCGGGGAGCTGTTTTTT. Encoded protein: CASSPLSQGARTGELFF. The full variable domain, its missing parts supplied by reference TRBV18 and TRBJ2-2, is NAGVMQNPRHLVRRRGQEARLRCSPMKGHSHVYWYRQLPEEGLKFMVYLQKENIIDESGMPKERFSAEFPKEGPSILRIQQVVRGDSAAYFCASSPLSQGARTGELFFGEGSRLTVL.

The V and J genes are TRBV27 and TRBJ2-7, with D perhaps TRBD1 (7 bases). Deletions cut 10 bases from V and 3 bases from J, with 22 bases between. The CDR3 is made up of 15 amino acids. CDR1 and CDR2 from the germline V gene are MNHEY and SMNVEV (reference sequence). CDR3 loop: CATQARDRFDYEQYF. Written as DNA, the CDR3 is TGTGCCACACAAGCGCGGGACAGATTTGACTACGAGCAGTACTTC.

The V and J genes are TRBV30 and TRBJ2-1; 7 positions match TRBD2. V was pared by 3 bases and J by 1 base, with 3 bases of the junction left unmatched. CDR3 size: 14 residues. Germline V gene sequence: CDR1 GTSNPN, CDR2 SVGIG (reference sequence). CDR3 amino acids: CAWRWGGSYNEQFF. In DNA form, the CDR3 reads TGTGCCTGGAGGTGGGGGGGATCCTACAATGAGCAGTTCTTC.

The CDR3 region is CAWSRSQADTQYF. Here the CDR3 DNA reads TGTGCCTGGAGTAGATCACAAGCAGATACGCAGTATTTT. The chain is built from TRBV30 and TRBJ2-3; D ambiguous. With 2 bases removed from V and 4 bases from J, the gap between germline ends came to 10 bases. The CDR3 runs 13 residues. Per germline, CDR1 GTSNPN and CDR2 SVGIG (reference sequence).

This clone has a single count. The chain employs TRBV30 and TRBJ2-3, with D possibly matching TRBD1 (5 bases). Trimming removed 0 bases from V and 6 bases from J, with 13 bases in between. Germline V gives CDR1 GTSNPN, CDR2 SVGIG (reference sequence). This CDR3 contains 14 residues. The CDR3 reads CAWSVLGLGDTQYF. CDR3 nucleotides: TGTGCCTGGAGTGTCTTGGGGCTAGGTGATACGCAGTATTTT. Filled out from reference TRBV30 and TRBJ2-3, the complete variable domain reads SQTIHQWPATLVQPVGSPLSLECTVEGTSNPNLYWYRQAAGRGLQLLFYSVGIGQISSEVPQNLSASRPQDRQFILSSKKLLLSDSGFYLCAWSVLGLGDTQYFGPGTRLTVL.

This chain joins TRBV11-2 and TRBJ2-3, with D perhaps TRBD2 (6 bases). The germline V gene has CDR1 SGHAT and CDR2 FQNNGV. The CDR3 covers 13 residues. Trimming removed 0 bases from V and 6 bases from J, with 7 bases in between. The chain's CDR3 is CASSLDRGDTQYF. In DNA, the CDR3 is TGTGCCAGCAGCTTAGATCGGGGGGATACGCAGTATTTT.

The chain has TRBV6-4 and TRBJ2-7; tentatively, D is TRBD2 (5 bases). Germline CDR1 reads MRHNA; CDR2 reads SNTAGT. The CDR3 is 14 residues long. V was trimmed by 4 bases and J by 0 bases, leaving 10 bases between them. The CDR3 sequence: CASSVERSSYEQYF. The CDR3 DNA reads TGTGCCAGCAGTGTTGAGCGGAGCTCCTACGAGCAGTACTTC.

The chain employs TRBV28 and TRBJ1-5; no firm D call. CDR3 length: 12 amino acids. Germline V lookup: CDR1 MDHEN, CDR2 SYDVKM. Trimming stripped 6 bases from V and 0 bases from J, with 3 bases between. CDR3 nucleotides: TGTGCCAGCAGCGGTAGCAATCAGCCCCAGCATTTT. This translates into CASSGSNQPQHF.

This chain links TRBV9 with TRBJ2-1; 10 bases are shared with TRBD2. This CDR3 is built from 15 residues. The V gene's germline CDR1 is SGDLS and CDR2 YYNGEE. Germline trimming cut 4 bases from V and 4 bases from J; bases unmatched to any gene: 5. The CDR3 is CASSPLAGEYNEQFF. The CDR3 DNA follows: TGTGCCAGCAGCCCCCTAGCGGGGGAGTACAATGAGCAGTTCTTC. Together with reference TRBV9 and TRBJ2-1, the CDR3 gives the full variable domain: DSGVTQTPKHLITATGQRVTLRCSPRSGDLSVYWYQQSLDQGLQFLIQYYNGEERAKGNILERFSAQQFPDLHSELNLSSLELGDSALYFCASSPLAGEYNEQFFGPGTRLTVL.

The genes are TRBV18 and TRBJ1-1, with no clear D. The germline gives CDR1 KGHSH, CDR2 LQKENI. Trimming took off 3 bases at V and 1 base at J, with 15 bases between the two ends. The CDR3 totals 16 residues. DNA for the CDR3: TGTGCCAGCTCACCTTTTACGGGGAACCCGAACACTGAAGCTTTCTTT. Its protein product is CASSPFTGNPNTEAFF.

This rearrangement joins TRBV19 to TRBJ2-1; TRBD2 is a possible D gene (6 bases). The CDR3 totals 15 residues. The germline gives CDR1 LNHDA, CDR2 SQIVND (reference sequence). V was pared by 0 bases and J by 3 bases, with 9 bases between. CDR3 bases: TGTGCCAGTAGTATAGAAGGGCGGGGCTACAATGAGCAGTTCTTC. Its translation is CASSIEGRGYNEQFF.

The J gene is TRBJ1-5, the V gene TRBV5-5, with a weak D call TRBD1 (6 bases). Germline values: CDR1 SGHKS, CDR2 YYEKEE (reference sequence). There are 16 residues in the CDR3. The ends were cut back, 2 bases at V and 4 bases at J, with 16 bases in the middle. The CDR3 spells CASSLGYRQGNQPQHF. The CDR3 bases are TGTGCCAGCAGCTTAGGGTACCGTCAGGGGAATCAGCCCCAGCATTTT.

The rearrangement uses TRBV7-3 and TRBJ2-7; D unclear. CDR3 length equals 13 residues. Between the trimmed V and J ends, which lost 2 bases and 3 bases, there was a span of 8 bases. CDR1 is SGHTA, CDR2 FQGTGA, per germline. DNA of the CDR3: TGTGCCAGCAGCTTACTAGGCGGCTACGAGCAGTACTTC. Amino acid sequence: CASSLLGGYEQYF. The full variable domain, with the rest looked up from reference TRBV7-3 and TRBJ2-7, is GAGVSQTPSNKVTEKGKYVELRCDPISGHTALYWYRQSLGQGPEFLIYFQGTGAADDSGLPNDRFFAVRPEGSVSTLKIQRTERGDSAVYLCASSLLGGYEQYFGPGTRLTVT.

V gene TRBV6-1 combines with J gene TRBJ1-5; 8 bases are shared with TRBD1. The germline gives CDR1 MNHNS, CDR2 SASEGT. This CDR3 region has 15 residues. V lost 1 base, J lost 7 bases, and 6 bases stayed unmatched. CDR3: CASSEGQGARQPQHF. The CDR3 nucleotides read TGTGCCAGCAGTGAAGGGCAGGGGGCTCGGCAGCCCCAGCATTTT.

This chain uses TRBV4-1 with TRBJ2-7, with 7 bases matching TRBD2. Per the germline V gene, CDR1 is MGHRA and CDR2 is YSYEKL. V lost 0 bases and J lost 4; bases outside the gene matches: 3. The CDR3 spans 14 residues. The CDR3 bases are TGCGCCAGCAGCCAAGAGACTAGCCGGTACGAGCAGTACTTC. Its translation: CASSQETSRYEQYF.

The CDR3 loop is CASSPQGAGEQYF. The CDR3 bases are TGTGCCAGCAGCCCACAGGGGGCGGGTGAGCAGTACTTC. The V gene is TRBV27, the J gene TRBJ2-7; TRBD1 matches 9 bases. From germline, CDR1 is MNHEY and CDR2 SMNVEV (reference sequence). The CDR3 consists of 13 residues. The junction had 7 bases not matched to a gene; V was cut back by 6 bases and J by 7 bases.

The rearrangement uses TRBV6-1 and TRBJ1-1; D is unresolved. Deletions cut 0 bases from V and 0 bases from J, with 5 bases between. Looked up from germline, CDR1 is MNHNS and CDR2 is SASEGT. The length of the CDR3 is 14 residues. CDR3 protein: CASSEAPMNTEAFF. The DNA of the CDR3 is TGTGCCAGCAGTGAAGCCCCAATGAACACTGAAGCTTTCTTT.

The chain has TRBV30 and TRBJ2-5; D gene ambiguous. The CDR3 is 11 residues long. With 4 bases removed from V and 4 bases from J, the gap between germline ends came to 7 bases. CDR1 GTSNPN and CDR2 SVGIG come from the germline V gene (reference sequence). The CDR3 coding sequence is TGTGCCTGGACAGCGAGAGAGACCCAGTACTTC. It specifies CAWTARETQYF.

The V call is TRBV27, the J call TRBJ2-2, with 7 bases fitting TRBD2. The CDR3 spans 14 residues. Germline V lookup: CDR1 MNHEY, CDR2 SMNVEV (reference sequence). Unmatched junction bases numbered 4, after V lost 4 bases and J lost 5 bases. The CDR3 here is CASSSWGGTGELFF. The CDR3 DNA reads TGTGCCAGCAGTTCGTGGGGGGGTACCGGGGAGCTGTTTTTT.

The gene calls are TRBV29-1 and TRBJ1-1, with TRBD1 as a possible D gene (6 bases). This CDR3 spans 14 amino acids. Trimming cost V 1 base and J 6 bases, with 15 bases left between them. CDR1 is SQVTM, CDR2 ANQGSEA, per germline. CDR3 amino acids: CSVEVTGGPPEAFF. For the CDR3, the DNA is TGCAGCGTTGAAGTGACAGGCGGGCCCCCTGAAGCTTTCTTT.